A single sample gave rise to the 18 T cell receptor beta chains below, sequenced in a study of PD-1 blockade in classical Hodgkin lymphoma. Assay: immunoSEQ multiplex PCR; the TCRdb copy retains only in-frame clones and omits some. Of 6,500 to 7,500 clones in the sample, approximately 77% were seen once. Relapse was seen in all patients after autologous stem cell transplantation, and brentuximab vedotin exposure was variable. The source material was peripheral blood mononuclear cells (PBMCs), sampled before the second cycle of nivolumab. Receptor source: a human donor with classical Hodgkin lymphoma.

The V call is TRBV9, the J call TRBJ2-5; D gene unclear. The germline V gene has CDR1 SGDLS and CDR2 YYNGEE. This CDR3 has 14 amino acids. Trimming removed 0 bases from V and 2 bases from J, with 8 bases in between. CDR3 bases: TGTGCCAGCAGCGTAGGACCGTCGCAAGAGACCCAGTACTTC. Residues: CASSVGPSQETQYF.

There are a few counts of this clone. The chain employs TRBV5-1 and TRBJ2-2; 14 bases map to TRBD2. CDR1 and CDR2 from the germline V gene are SGHRS and YFSETQ. CDR3 length: 18 residues. Unmatched junction bases numbered 9, after V lost 4 bases and J lost 4 bases. The chain's CDR3 is CASSPGLAGGVSTGELFF. In DNA, the CDR3 is TGCGCCAGCAGCCCCGGACTAGCGGGGGGTGTGAGCACCGGGGAGCTGTTTTTT.

The rearrangement links TRBV7-2 to TRBJ1-6, with D perhaps TRBD1 (6 bases). This CDR3 has 16 amino acids. With 10 bases removed from V and 4 bases from J, the gap between germline ends came to 20 bases. Germline V gene data show CDR1 as SGHTA and CDR2 as FQGNSA. CDR3 DNA sequence: TGTGCCACCATGCGGGGGGCAGTGAGTTATAATTCACCCCTCCACTTT. Residues: CATMRGAVSYNSPLHF.

V is TRBV11-3 and J is TRBJ2-1; no reliable D call. Trimming pared 0 bases from V and 4 bases from J, leaving 4 bases between. The germline V gene has CDR1 SGHNT and CDR2 YENEEA. This CDR3 spans 13 amino acids. Here the CDR3 DNA reads TGTGCCAGCAGCTTAGAGACATACAATGAGCAGTTCTTC. Translated: CASSLETYNEQFF.

The chain is built from TRBV11-2 and TRBJ1-2; possible D gene TRBD1, 6 bases. CDR1 and CDR2 (germline): SGHAT, FQNNGV. Between the trimmed V and J ends, which lost 1 base and 4 bases, there was a span of 10 bases. This CDR3 has 14 residues. CDR3 in amino acids: CASSLGGARYGYTF. Here the CDR3 DNA reads TGTGCCAGCAGCTTAGGGGGGGCGCGCTATGGCTACACCTTC.

The rearrangement uses TRBV19 and TRBJ1-2; TRBD1 agrees at 7 bases. V was clipped by 0 bases and J by 5 bases; unmatched bases: 6. Per the germline V gene, CDR1 is LNHDA and CDR2 is SQIVND (reference sequence). The CDR3 loop spans 15 amino acids. CDR3 nucleotides: TGTGCCAGTAGTATAGAACAACAGGGGTTTTATGGCTACACCTTC. Protein sequence: CASSIEQQGFYGYTF.

This clone has a single count. The rearrangement joins TRBV18 to TRBJ1-5; 11 bases align to TRBD1. CDR1 is KGHSH, CDR2 LQKENI, per germline. The CDR3 runs to 18 residues. The V gene end was trimmed by 2 bases and the J gene end by 0 bases; junction bases not matched to a gene: 6. The chain's CDR3 is CASSPSGQGEYSNQPQHF. The CDR3 DNA sequence: TGTGCCAGCTCACCATCGGGACAGGGGGAATATAGCAATCAGCCCCAGCATTTT.

A few counts support this clone. The chain combines TRBV28 with TRBJ1-6; D is possibly TRBD1 (5 bases). Trimming left V 7 bases short and J 7 bases short, with 20 bases between. Germline CDR1 and CDR2: MDHEN and SYDVKM. The CDR3 runs 16 residues. CDR3 sequence: CASTYGFGGPNSPLHF. The DNA for the CDR3 is TGTGCCAGCACTTATGGCTTTGGGGGTCCGAATTCACCCCTCCACTTT.

The chain employs TRBV18 and TRBJ2-3; the D gene could be TRBD1 or TRBD2 (6 bases each). This CDR3 is built from 18 residues. Germline V gene sequence: CDR1 KGHSH, CDR2 LQKENI. Trimming left V 4 bases short and J 0 bases short, with 20 bases between. Written as DNA, the CDR3 is TGTGCCAGCTCACTGGCCGTACCGGGGGCTACTAGCACAGATACGCAGTATTTT. Protein product: CASSLAVPGATSTDTQYF.

In this sample, this clone turned up once. The V call is TRBV19, the J call TRBJ1-2; D is possibly TRBD1 (6 bases). From germline, CDR1 is LNHDA and CDR2 SQIVND (reference sequence). With 3 bases removed from V and 7 bases from J, the gap between germline ends came to 9 bases. The CDR3 runs to 12 residues. CDR3 sequence: CASSIGGSGYTF. CDR3 nucleotides: TGTGCCAGTAGTATCGGGGGCAGTGGCTACACCTTC.

The chain couples TRBV15 to TRBJ2-1; D remains ambiguous. The V and J ends lost 5 bases and 2 bases respectively, with 10 bases between them. Germline V gene lookup returns CDR1 LNHNV and CDR2 YYDKDF (reference sequence). The CDR3 has 14 amino acids. CDR3 in DNA: TGTGCCACCAGCCGGAGCGAGGCCTACAATGAGCAGTTCTTC. Its translation: CATSRSEAYNEQFF.

V gene TRBV7-2 combines with J gene TRBJ2-5; 8 bases align to TRBD2. This CDR3 region has 16 residues. Germline CDR1 SGHTA, CDR2 FQGNSA. V lost 2 bases, J lost 5 bases, and 10 bases stayed unmatched. This CDR3 is CASSLRSGGGTETQYF. The CDR3 bases are TGTGCCAGCAGCTTACGGAGCGGGGGTGGGACGGAGACCCAGTACTTC.

The J gene is TRBJ2-7, the V gene TRBV5-1; TRBD1 matches at 7 bases. The ends lost 5 bases at V and 0 bases at J; junction bases unmatched: 5. Germline V gene data show CDR1 as SGHRS and CDR2 as YFSETQ. The CDR3 is 14 amino acids. The CDR3 reads CASSKQGISYEQYF. CDR3 coding DNA: TGCGCCAGCAGTAAACAGGGGATCTCCTACGAGCAGTACTTC.

The rearrangement uses TRBV9 and TRBJ1-3, with TRBD1 identical over 7 bases. Germline V CDR1 and CDR2: SGDLS, YYNGEE. This CDR3 has 18 residues. With V trimmed by 1 base and J by 1 base, 11 bases remained unmatched. CDR3 sequence: CASSVFDGTVTSGNTIYF. Written as DNA, the CDR3 is TGTGCCAGCAGCGTATTCGACGGGACAGTCACGTCTGGAAACACCATATATTTT.

The rearrangement joins TRBV28 to TRBJ2-7; 10 positions match TRBD2. V shed 2 bases and J 4 bases; nucleotides not matched to a gene: 8. Germline lookup yields CDR1 MDHEN and CDR2 SYDVKM. This CDR3 contains 16 residues. The CDR3 loop reads CASSLGWTSGVYEQYF. Here the CDR3 DNA reads TGTGCCAGCAGTTTAGGATGGACTAGCGGAGTATACGAGCAGTACTTC.

The genes are TRBV6-5 and TRBJ1-1; D remains unclear. The CDR3 sequence is 14 residues long. V gave up 5 bases and J gave up 3 bases, with 13 bases separating them. Germline V gene lookup returns CDR1 MNHEY and CDR2 SVGAGI. This CDR3 reads CASSPTDRDTEAFF. CDR3 DNA sequence: TGTGCCAGCAGTCCGACGGATAGGGACACTGAAGCTTTCTTT.

The V and J genes are TRBV30 and TRBJ2-7, with TRBD2 matching 11 bases. The CDR3 is 15 amino acids. J lost 3 bases, V lost 0 bases, and 4 bases had no gene match. Germline lookup yields CDR1 GTSNPN and CDR2 SVGIG (reference sequence). The CDR3 spells CAWSVASGRHYEQYF. CDR3 bases: TGTGCCTGGAGTGTCGCTAGCGGGAGGCACTACGAGCAGTACTTC.

V gene TRBV5-1 combines with J gene TRBJ1-2; D may be TRBD1 (6 bases). The germline V gene has CDR1 SGHRS and CDR2 YFSETQ. Deletions cut 0 bases from V and 7 bases from J, with 10 bases between. This CDR3 contains 13 residues. CDR3 sequence: CASSLEGEAGYTF. In DNA form, the CDR3 reads TGCGCCAGCAGCTTGGAGGGGGAGGCTGGCTACACCTTC. The full variable domain, rest sourced from reference TRBV5-1 and TRBJ1-2, is KAGVTQTPRYLIKTRGQQVTLSCSPISGHRSVSWYQQTPGQGLQFLFEYFSETQRNKGNFPGRFSGRQFSNSRSEMNVSTLELGDSALYLCASSLEGEAGYTFGSGTRLTVV.